Listed here are 19 T cell receptor beta chains from one sample, sequenced in a study of cytomegalovirus exposure and HLA in healthy donors. Use of 60 Vbeta and 13 Jbeta primers characterized the PCR. Measured with immunoSEQ multiplex PCR; TCRdb has only the in-frame clones, and not every one. The sample has more than 150,000 clones, over 75% seen once. The sequencing sample was made of PBMCs. All receptors derive from a man aged 45-60 years in good health and CMV-seropositive.

This chain uses TRBV27 with TRBJ1-1; D is possibly TRBD1 (5 bases). With 3 bases removed from V and 0 bases from J, the gap between germline ends came to 11 bases. The CDR3 loop spans 15 amino acids. Germline V gene sequence: CDR1 MNHEY, CDR2 SMNVEV (reference sequence). In nucleotides, the CDR3 is TGTGCCAGCAGTTTTAGGGCAGGGATGAACACTGAAGCTTTCTTT. Protein sequence: CASSFRAGMNTEAFF.

The rearrangement joins TRBV28 to TRBJ2-1, with TRBD1 identical over 7 bases. V gave up 7 bases and J gave up 8 bases; unmatched junction bases: 11. The CDR3 is made up of 14 amino acids. Germline-derived CDR1 and CDR2 are MDHEN and SYDVKM. The CDR3 reads CASIGQAPIHEQFF. CDR3 nucleotides: TGTGCCAGCATTGGACAGGCCCCGATACATGAGCAGTTCTTC.

The chain recombines TRBV7-2 with TRBJ2-7; 10 bases fit TRBD2. V shed 5 bases, J shed 1 base, and the junction held 5 bases outside the gene matches. The CDR3 loop spans 15 amino acids. From germline, CDR1 is SGHTA and CDR2 FQGNSA. The CDR3 region has the DNA TGTGCCAGCAGCCTAAATAGCGGGGGGTCCTACGAGCAGTACTTC. Protein product: CASSLNSGGSYEQYF.

The rearrangement uses TRBV19 and TRBJ1-2; D gene ambiguous. Trimming took off 3 bases at V and 0 bases at J, with 8 bases between the two ends. This CDR3 contains 14 residues. CDR1 is LNHDA and CDR2 is SQIVND in the germline V gene (reference sequence). CDR3 loop: CASSIGSANYGYTF. CDR3 bases: TGTGCCAGTAGTATCGGTTCCGCTAACTATGGCTACACCTTC. The full variable domain, with the rest looked up from reference TRBV19 and TRBJ1-2, is DGGITQSPKYLFRKEGQNVTLSCEQNLNHDAMYWYRQDPGQGLRLIYYSQIVNDFQKGDIAEGYSVSREKKESFPLTVTSAQKNPTAFYLCASSIGSANYGYTFGSGTRLTVV.

The chain combines TRBV4-2 with TRBJ1-1, with TRBD1 identical over 9 bases. J gave up 3 bases and V 3 bases, and 5 bases lay outside the gene matches. Germline V gene sequence: CDR1 LGHNA, CDR2 YNFKEQ. The CDR3 length is 15 residues. The CDR3 sequence is CASSQAGQGYTEAFF. The DNA of the CDR3 is TGTGCCAGCAGCCAGGCCGGACAGGGGTACACTGAAGCTTTCTTT.

This clone was counted only a few times. In DNA form, the CDR3 reads TGTGCCAGCTCACCAACGAGGGACAGCATGAACACTGAAGCTTTCTTT. Translation gives CASSPTRDSMNTEAFF. The rearrangement joins TRBV18 to TRBJ1-1; TRBD1 aligns across 7 bases. The CDR3 is 16 residues long. Looked up from germline, CDR1 is KGHSH and CDR2 is LQKENI. V lost 2 bases to trimming and J lost 0 bases; unmatched junction nucleotides: 6.

V usage is TRBV5-1 and J usage is TRBJ2-5; unclear D gene. The germline V and J ends were trimmed by 1 base and 0 bases, with 4 bases remaining between them. Germline CDR1 is SGHRS and CDR2 is YFSETQ. The CDR3 sequence is 13 residues long. The CDR3 DNA follows: TGCGCCAGCAGCTTGCAGTACCAAGAGACCCAGTACTTC. Protein: CASSLQYQETQYF.

This clone was seen just once. The V gene is TRBV25-1, the J gene TRBJ1-4; 7 bases align to TRBD1. Germline trimming cut 4 bases from V and 8 bases from J; bases unmatched to any gene: 7. This CDR3 contains 14 residues. Germline values: CDR1 MGHDK, CDR2 SYGVNS. DNA of the CDR3: TGTGCCAGCAGTGGTAGGAGGGGGCGGGAAAAACTGTTTTTT. Amino acid sequence: CASSGRRGREKLFF.

This rearrangement joins TRBV19 to TRBJ2-7, with D maybe TRBD1 (6 bases). Germline V gene data show CDR1 as LNHDA and CDR2 as SQIVND (reference sequence). The V end lost 4 bases, the J end lost 0 bases, and 13 bases lay between the germline ends. The CDR3 is made up of 15 amino acids. In DNA form, the CDR3 reads TGTGCCAGTAGTACCTTGAAGGACAGCTCCTACGAGCAGTACTTC. It encodes CASSTLKDSSYEQYF.

In its sample, this clone was seen a few times. This chain joins TRBV5-1 and TRBJ2-1; TRBD1 aligns across 7 bases. Trimming at V came to 2 bases and at J to 5 bases, leaving 4 bases not matched to a gene. This CDR3 spans 14 amino acids. Per the germline V gene, CDR1 is SGHRS and CDR2 is YFSETQ. CDR3 residues: CASSLRTGDNEQFF. CDR3 bases: TGCGCCAGCAGCTTAAGGACAGGCGACAATGAGCAGTTCTTC.

The rearrangement uses TRBV11-2 and TRBJ1-1, with a weak D call TRBD1 (6 bases). This CDR3 spans 17 amino acids. The germline V gene has CDR1 SGHAT and CDR2 FQNNGV. V gave up 5 bases and J gave up 1 base, with 20 bases separating them. CDR3 protein: CASSTPGGRFGNTEAFF. The CDR3 DNA is TGTGCCAGCAGCACCCCGGGGGGGCGGTTTGGGAACACTGAAGCTTTCTTT.

This sequence joins TRBV18 and TRBJ2-7; TRBD1 might be the D (5 bases). The CDR3 loop spans 16 amino acids. The V end lost 5 bases, the J end lost 3 bases, and 20 bases lay between the germline ends. CDR1 is KGHSH, CDR2 LQKENI, per germline. Here the CDR3 DNA reads TGTGCCAGCTCATCTCAACCAGGGAATAAAATCTACGAGCAGTACTTC. Encoded protein: CASSSQPGNKIYEQYF. The full variable domain, rest sourced from reference TRBV18 and TRBJ2-7, is NAGVMQNPRHLVRRRGQEARLRCSPMKGHSHVYWYRQLPEEGLKFMVYLQKENIIDESGMPKERFSAEFPKEGPSILRIQQVVRGDSAAYFCASSSQPGNKIYEQYFGPGTRLTVT.

This clone was observed a single time. The chain couples TRBV7-6 to TRBJ2-1, with TRBD2 identical over 9 bases. From germline, CDR1 is SGHVS and CDR2 FNYEAQ. This CDR3 has 15 residues. V dropped 5 bases and J dropped 8; count of bases not matched to a gene: 10. The CDR3 DNA follows: TGTGCCAGCAGCGCCACGGGACTAGCTTTCGATGAGCAGTTCTTC. This encodes CASSATGLAFDEQFF.

The rearrangement joins TRBV15 to TRBJ1-5; 7 positions agree with TRBD1. The germline V gene has CDR1 LNHNV and CDR2 YYDKDF (reference sequence). This CDR3 is 18 amino acids long. V trimming: 2 bases; J trimming: 4 bases; junction bases outside the gene matches: 14. The CDR3 here is CATSRSAGRGLSNQPQHF. The CDR3 DNA is TGTGCCACCAGCAGAAGCGCCGGCAGGGGGTTATCGAATCAGCCCCAGCATTTT. Full variable domain (outside the CDR3, taken from reference TRBV15 and TRBJ1-5): DAMVIQNPRYQVTQFGKPVTLSCSQTLNHNVMYWYQQKSSQAPKLLFHYYDKDFNNEADTPDNFQSRRPNTSFCFLDIRSPGLGDTAMYLCATSRSAGRGLSNQPQHFGDGTRLSIL.

This clone came up once. The rearrangement links TRBV6-1 to TRBJ2-7, with 7 bases aligning to TRBD2. V lost 10 bases and J lost 1; bases outside the gene matches: 4. The CDR3 runs 12 residues. CDR1 MNHNS and CDR2 SASEGT come from the germline V gene. The CDR3 loop is CATRAGSYEQYV. CDR3 DNA: TGTGCCACTAGAGCGGGGTCCTACGAGCAGTACGTC.

This clone has only one observation. The chain employs TRBV19 and TRBJ2-4, with 8 bases that match TRBD1. After removal of 3 bases from V and 1 base from J, the junction contained 2 bases not matched to a gene. Germline CDR1 reads LNHDA; CDR2 reads SQIVND (reference sequence). CDR3 size: 15 residues. CDR3 DNA sequence: TGTGCCAGTAGTATGGACAGGGAGGCCAAAAACATTCAGTACTTC. Amino acid sequence: CASSMDREAKNIQYF.

The sample holds a few counts of this clone. The V gene is TRBV5-1, the J gene TRBJ2-3, with 9 bases fitting TRBD2. The CDR3 has 15 amino acids. The V and J ends lost 4 bases and 8 bases, in that order; junction bases with no gene match: 11. Germline V gives CDR1 SGHRS, CDR2 YFSETQ. CDR3 amino acids: CASSNQRGVEGTQYF. The CDR3 coding sequence is TGCGCCAGCAGCAACCAGCGGGGGGTCGAAGGTACGCAGTATTTT.

A note on this clone: An end of the junction does not agree with germline; a read error may underlie this. The chain combines TRBV5-1 with TRBJ2-5, with 9 bases aligning to TRBD2. The CDR3 is made up of 16 amino acids. Germline V gene data show CDR1 as SGHRS and CDR2 as YFSETQ. The chain's CDR3 is CASSEGAGGSQEAQYF. In DNA, the CDR3 is TGCGCCAGCAGCGAAGGAGCGGGGGGTTCCCAAGAGGCCCAGTACTTC.

The chain has TRBV7-6 and TRBJ2-2; possibly TRBD2 for D (6 bases). Germline V gene sequence: CDR1 SGHVS, CDR2 FNYEAQ. The germline V and J ends were trimmed by 5 bases and 1 base, with 11 bases remaining between them. The CDR3 totals 15 residues. The CDR3 DNA sequence: TGTGCCAGCAGCCGGGGGACGGAGAACACCGGGGAGCTGTTTTTT. Translated, it gives CASSRGTENTGELFF.